Shown below are 8 T cell receptor beta chains from a single sample sequenced in a study of blood T cell repertoires in COVID-19. Repertoires were generated with immunoSEQ multiplex PCR, while TCRdb's copy carries only in-frame clones and drops some. The table has over 250,000 clones, roughly four fifths seen once. Sequencing was carried out using PBMCs or T cells enriched from blood (not recorded which). The receptors originated from a man aged 35 to 55 who had been exposed to COVID-19.

The chain recombines TRBV14 with TRBJ1-3; D perhaps matches TRBD1 (6 bases). The CDR3 loop spans 14 amino acids. Germline V CDR1 and CDR2: SGHDN, FVKESK. Trimming cost V 0 bases and J 7 bases, with 10 bases left between them. The CDR3 DNA sequence: TGTGCCAGCAGCCAAGAGGGGGCAAGGAACACCATATATTTT. It codes for CASSQEGARNTIYF.

This clone was recorded only once. This sequence joins TRBV19 and TRBJ1-5; no clear D gene. This CDR3 is built from 13 residues. Trimming left V 4 bases short and J 1 base short, with 5 bases between. Looked up from germline, CDR1 is LNHDA and CDR2 is SQIVND (reference sequence). The chain's CDR3 is CASSSQSNQPQHF. DNA of the CDR3: TGTGCCAGTAGTAGTCAGAGCAATCAGCCCCAGCATTTT.

The V call is TRBV3-1 (or the pseudogene TRBV3-2), the J call TRBJ2-1; a weak D match, TRBD2 (6 bases). Trimming took off 2 bases at V and 12 bases at J, with 14 bases between the two ends. The length of the CDR3 is 13 residues. Looked up from germline, CDR1 is LGHDT and CDR2 is YNNKEL (reference sequence). CDR3 nucleotides: TGTGCCAGCAGCCAAAGCGATGTCGGGGGGCAGTTCTTC. As protein: CASSQSDVGGQFF.

The CDR3: CASGLTWTADITF. CDR3 nucleotides: TGTGCTAGTGGTTTGACATGGACAGCCGACATCACCTTC. This chain links TRBV12-5 with TRBJ1-2; possible D gene TRBD1, 6 bases. This CDR3 is 13 amino acids long. Trimming left V 2 bases short and J 13 bases short, with 17 bases between. Germline V gene lookup returns CDR1 LGHNT and CDR2 FRNRAP. The entire variable domain, with the rest obtained from reference TRBV12-5 and TRBJ1-2, is as follows: DARVTQTPRHKVTEMGQEVTMRCQPILGHNTVFWYRQTMMQGLELLAYFRNRAPLDDSGMPKDRFSAEMPDATLATLKIQPSEPRDSAVYFCASGLTWTADITFGSGTRLTVV.

By frequency in the sample, this clone is medium-sized. The V gene is TRBV6-5, the J gene TRBJ2-7, with D maybe TRBD2 (5 bases). This CDR3 spans 15 amino acids. Between the trimmed V and J ends, which lost 0 bases and 4 bases, there was a span of 13 bases. Germline lookup yields CDR1 MNHEY and CDR2 SVGAGI. The CDR3 DNA reads TGTGCCAGCAGTTACTCGACCCGGGGTCCGTACGAGCAGTACTTC. This translates into CASSYSTRGPYEQYF.

The V and J genes are TRBV28 and TRBJ1-1; 8 nucleotides match TRBD1. V trimming: 10 bases; J trimming: 5 bases; junction bases outside the gene matches: 15. Germline loops: CDR1 MDHEN, CDR2 SYDVKM. This CDR3 is 15 amino acids long. The CDR3 bases are TGTGCCACCGCAGGGACAGGTGCACCTAGGACTGAAGCTTTCTTT. Its protein is CATAGTGAPRTEAFF.

This clone was recorded only once. CDR3 residues: CATSNGRFGAQYF. CDR3 DNA sequence: TGTGCCACCAGTAACGGACGATTCGGGGCCCAGTACTTC. The chain recombines TRBV24-1 with TRBJ2-5; D perhaps matches TRBD2 (5 bases). V was clipped by 6 bases and J by 9 bases, with 16 bases between them. The CDR3 loop spans 13 amino acids. Per germline, CDR1 KGHDR and CDR2 SFDVKD.

The chain couples TRBV5-8 to TRBJ2-7; 7 nucleotides align to TRBD1. Germline CDR1 and CDR2: SGHTS and YDEGEE. This CDR3 contains 15 residues. After removal of 4 bases from V and 6 bases from J, the junction contained 13 bases not matched to a gene. The CDR3 region is CASSPSLTGPGEQYF. CDR3 nucleotide sequence: TGTGCCAGCAGCCCGTCATTGACAGGGCCGGGCGAGCAGTACTTC.